Following are 14 T cell receptor beta chains from one sample sequenced in a study of cytomegalovirus exposure and HLA in healthy donors. PCR involved 60 Vbeta and 13 Jbeta primers. Generated by immunoSEQ multiplex PCR, the TCRdb table keeps only in-frame clones and is missing some. The table shows over 150,000 clones, with 80% to 85% occurring only once. The sample comprised PBMCs. The receptors come from a woman aged 45-60 years in good health and CMV-seropositive.

The V gene is TRBV4-3, the J gene TRBJ1-3; D may be TRBD1 (6 bases). The V and J ends lost 2 bases and 1 base respectively, with 6 bases between them. Germline loops: CDR1 LGHNA, CDR2 YSLEER. This CDR3 has 14 residues. The DNA of the CDR3 is TGCGCCAGCAGCCAAACAGGGTCTGGAAACACCATATATTTT. Amino acid sequence: CASSQTGSGNTIYF.

This chain uses TRBV7-2 with TRBJ2-1; tentatively, D is TRBD2 (5 bases). This CDR3 region has 14 residues. V lost 5 bases and J lost 8, with 16 bases in between. Looked up from germline, CDR1 is SGHTA and CDR2 is FQGNSA. Written as DNA, the CDR3 is TGTGCCAGCAGCCTATCGTGGGGAGCCCATGAGCAGTTCTTC. As protein: CASSLSWGAHEQFF.

About this clone itself: One end of the junction varies from germline; a read error may be responsible. The chain employs TRBV30 and TRBJ2-1; TRBD2 agrees at 11 bases. The germline gives CDR1 GTSNPN, CDR2 SVGIG (reference sequence). This CDR3 region has 18 residues. CDR3 in DNA: TGTGCCCGGAGTTCAACTTTAGCGGGAGGGCCTTTCGACAACGAGCAGTTCTTC. This gives the protein CARSSTLAGGPFDNEQFF.

V is TRBV2 and J is TRBJ2-5; 9 nucleotides agree with TRBD2. Germline V lookup: CDR1 SNHLY, CDR2 FYNNEI. The CDR3 is made up of 16 amino acids. Trimming took 8 bases from V and 5 from J; bases not matched to a gene: 15. The CDR3 DNA reads TGTGCCAGCTCGAGCGGGAGGAGGGGATTGAGGGAGACCCAGTACTTC. Protein sequence: CASSSGRRGLRETQYF.

The V and J genes are TRBV10-2 and TRBJ1-3; D remains ambiguous. Looked up from germline, CDR1 is WSHSY and CDR2 is SAAADI. This CDR3 is built from 13 residues. Trimming pared 4 bases from V and 0 bases from J, leaving 4 bases between. The CDR3 here is CASSAVSGNTIYF. The CDR3 DNA is TGCGCCAGCAGTGCGGTCTCTGGAAACACCATATATTTT.

This clone was seen more than once but under ten times. V usage is TRBV10-3 and J usage is TRBJ2-2; 13 bases are a match to TRBD2. V shed 7 bases, J shed 1 base, and the junction held 9 bases outside the gene matches. This CDR3 contains 18 residues. Looked up from germline, CDR1 is ENHRY and CDR2 is SYGVKD. The CDR3 protein is CAITQTRLAGGNTGELFF. The CDR3 DNA sequence: TGTGCCATCACCCAGACTAGACTAGCGGGGGGGAACACCGGGGAGCTGTTTTTT.

Only one count was recorded for this clone. The chain uses TRBV6-5 and TRBJ1-4; D unclear. CDR3 length: 15 amino acids. Germline V gene lookup returns CDR1 MNHEY and CDR2 SVGAGI. Trimming took off 3 bases at V and 8 bases at J, with 16 bases between the two ends. CDR3 coding DNA: TGTGCCAGCAGTTATTACTCAAGCTTGAAAGAAAAACTGTTTTTT. Its protein is CASSYYSSLKEKLFF.

The chain links TRBV28 to TRBJ1-2, with no clear D. The CDR3 totals 14 residues. Germline V gives CDR1 MDHEN, CDR2 SYDVKM. V shed 5 bases and J shed 5 bases, with 15 bases lying between them. The CDR3, as DNA: TGTGCCAGCAGTCCGTTATGGAGTTGGTATGGCTACACCTTC. This sequence encodes CASSPLWSWYGYTF.

Concerning this clone itself: The same CDR3 is also encoded by other DNA sequences in this sample. V is TRBV7-2 and J is TRBJ2-7; 7 positions agree with TRBD1. V lost 5 bases and J lost 2; bases outside the gene matches: 6. Germline V gives CDR1 SGHTA, CDR2 FQGNSA. This CDR3 contains 14 residues. CDR3 nucleotide sequence: TGTGCCAGCAGCCCCGGGCAGGGGGCCTACGAGCAGTACTTC. Translating it yields CASSPGQGAYEQYF.

The J gene is TRBJ1-4, the V gene TRBV30; 8 nucleotides line up with TRBD1. This CDR3 spans 14 amino acids. Germline V gives CDR1 GTSNPN, CDR2 SVGIG (reference sequence). V shed 2 bases, J shed 8 bases, and the junction held 7 bases outside the gene matches. The CDR3 DNA reads as TGTGCCTGGAGTCCTGGGACAGGTGGGGAAAAACTGTTTTTT. This translates into CAWSPGTGGEKLFF.

The chain combines TRBV4-1 with TRBJ1-1; D uncertain. The CDR3 totals 13 residues. V was cut by 1 base and J by 7 bases, with 10 bases left in between. Germline loops: CDR1 MGHRA, CDR2 YSYEKL. The CDR3 bases are TGCGCCAGCAGCCAAGCCGGTCGTGGTGAAGCTTTCTTT. Amino acid sequence: CASSQAGRGEAFF.

V usage is TRBV5-1 and J usage is TRBJ2-1, with D perhaps TRBD2 (7 bases). The V gene lost 4 bases and the J gene lost 0 bases, with 17 bases spanning the gap. This CDR3 has 17 amino acids. The germline V gene encodes CDR1 SGHRS and CDR2 YFSETQ. CDR3: CASSGWGGGSSYNEQFF. CDR3 bases: TGCGCCAGCAGCGGCTGGGGCGGGGGCAGCTCCTACAATGAGCAGTTCTTC. Drawing the rest from reference TRBV5-1 and TRBJ2-1, the complete variable domain is KAGVTQTPRYLIKTRGQQVTLSCSPISGHRSVSWYQQTPGQGLQFLFEYFSETQRNKGNFPGRFSGRQFSNSRSEMNVSTLELGDSALYLCASSGWGGGSSYNEQFFGPGTRLTVL.

In nucleotides, the CDR3 is TGTGCCATCAGCGGGACAGGGGGAACTAATGAAAAACTGTTTTTT. Translating it yields CAISGTGGTNEKLFF. V usage is TRBV10-3 and J usage is TRBJ1-4; 11 bases are a match to TRBD1. The trim removed 6 bases at V and 1 base at J, leaving 1 base unmatched. Germline V gene data show CDR1 as ENHRY and CDR2 as SYGVKD. This CDR3 comprises 15 residues.

The V and J genes are TRBV5-1 and TRBJ2-5; D is perhaps TRBD2 (5 bases). The germline V and J ends were trimmed by 4 bases and 5 bases, with 18 bases remaining between them. The CDR3 extends over 15 amino acids. Germline loops: CDR1 SGHRS, CDR2 YFSETQ. Here the CDR3 DNA reads TGCGCCAGCAGCCCGCTATCACTAGTACGGGAGACCCAGTACTTC. It translates to CASSPLSLVRETQYF.